These T cell receptor beta chains were read from a single sample in a study of T cells in Graves' hyperthyroidism and ophthalmopathy. In TCRdb, the multiplex PCR reads were re-called with MiXCR into one record per CDR3 protein. Of about 480,000 distinct CDR3 sequences in the sample, around 15% were seen once. The sequenced material came from blood. These receptors all come from a woman aged 18 to 35 with Graves' hyperthyroidism. Both conserved end residues are part of each CDR3. Each record gives: D gene, V gene, clone size, J gene, CDR3 protein, CDR3 DNA. D genes are given only for firm matches. Only part of the rows carry a size: once, few, many, or a class if the clone is expanded.

TRBD2	TRBV14	many	TRBJ2-3	CASSQPRSGRIADTQYF	TGTGCCAGCAGCCAGCCCCGTAGCGGGAGAATCGCAGATACGCAGTATTTT
-	TRBV19	few	TRBJ2-3	CASSIDLTDTQYF	TGTGCCAGTAGTATAGACCTCACAGATACGCAGTATTTT
TRBD1	TRBV28	few	TRBJ2-7	CASSTQGSYYEQYF	TGTGCCAGCAGTACACAGGGGTCCTACTACGAGCAGTACTTC
TRBD1	TRBV20-1	many	TRBJ1-1	CSARGLGGSTNTEAFF	TGCAGTGCTAGAGGCCTAGGGGGCTCGACGAACACTGAAGCTTTCTTT
TRBD2	TRBV2	-	TRBJ2-4	CASSTGTSEKNIQYF	TGTGCCAGCAGTACCGGGACTAGCGAAAAAAACATTCAGTACTTC
-	TRBV19	few	TRBJ2-5	CASSPRRLQETQYF	TGTGCCAGTAGTCCCCGGCGACTCCAAGAGACCCAGTACTTC
-	TRBV6-4	few	TRBJ1-1	CASTRVFTEAFF	TGTGCCAGCACTAGGGTTTTCACTGAAGCTTTCTTT
-	TRBV19	-	TRBJ1-5	CASTPTEYSNQPQHF	TGTGCCAGTACTCCGACAGAGTATAGCAATCAGCCCCAGCATTTT
-	TRBV19	many	TRBJ1-5	CASTSDRPSNQPQHF	TGTGCCAGTACCTCGGACCGACCAAGCAATCAGCCCCAGCATTTT
TRBD2	TRBV30	-	TRBJ2-1	CAWSAGTSANEQFF	TGTGCCTGGAGTGCCGGGACTAGCGCCAATGAGCAGTTCTTC
-	TRBV10-1	many	TRBJ1-2	CASSGTGTYGYTF	TGCGCCAGCAGTGGGACGGGGACCTATGGCTACACCTTC
-	TRBV6-1	many	TRBJ1-5	CASSYGQSSNQPQHF	TGTGCCAGCAGTTATGGCCAGAGTAGCAATCAGCCCCAGCATTTT
TRBD1	TRBV9	once	TRBJ2-1	CASSVEGAQYNEQFF	TGTGCCAGCAGCGTTGAGGGGGCGCAGTACAATGAGCAGTTCTTC
-	TRBV7-6	-	TRBJ2-7	CASSLAQGRSYEQYF	TGTGCCAGCAGCTTAGCGCAGGGAAGATCCTACGAGCAGTACTTC
-	TRBV7-8	-	TRBJ2-7	CASSLVVSPRLYVPEQYF	TGTGCCAGCAGCTTAGTCGTCTCACCCCGGTTATACGTCCCCGAGCAGTACTTC
-	TRBV27	many	TRBJ1-1	CASSFRGDGTEAFF	TGTGCCAGCAGTTTTCGGGGAGACGGCACTGAAGCTTTCTTT
-	TRBV2	few	TRBJ1-2	CARSALSGNYGYTF	TGTGCCCGCAGTGCGTTGTCAGGGAACTATGGCTACACCTTC
TRBD2	TRBV6-1	few	TRBJ2-2	CASSRPGLAGGTGELFF	TGTGCCAGCAGTCGTCCGGGACTAGCGGGAGGTACCGGGGAGCTGTTTTTT
-	TRBV25-1	-	TRBJ2-7	CASRERGVGYEQYF	TGTGCCAGCAGAGAGAGGGGGGTTGGCTACGAGCAGTACTTC
-	TRBV6-2/TRBV6-3	-	TRBJ2-3	CASSWGDSFTDTQYF	TGTGCCAGCAGTTGGGGGGACAGCTTCACAGATACGCAGTATTTT
-	TRBV5-8	-	TRBJ2-5	CASSLAVWSGQETQYF	TGTGCCAGCAGCTTGGCCGTATGGAGCGGCCAAGAGACCCAGTACTTC
TRBD2	TRBV4-1	many	TRBJ2-1	CASMNSGSSHEQFF	TGCGCCAGCATGAATAGCGGGAGTAGCCATGAGCAGTTCTTC
-	TRBV12-3/TRBV12-4	few	TRBJ2-2	CASNGGGHSTGELFF	TGTGCCAGCAATGGAGGGGGACACTCGACCGGGGAGCTGTTTTTT
-	TRBV7-7	-	TRBJ2-2	CASSLDGGADGELFF	TGTGCCAGCAGCTTAGACGGGGGAGCGGACGGGGAGCTGTTTTTT
TRBD2	TRBV5-1	-	TRBJ2-7	CASSFFDGTRTSEAYEQYF	TGCGCCAGCAGCTTCTTCGACGGAACCCGGACTAGCGAGGCCTACGAGCAGTACTTC
-	TRBV3-1	many	TRBJ1-6	CASSLGGRENSPLHF	TGTGCCAGCAGCCTTGGGGGGCGCGAGAATTCACCCCTCCACTTT
TRBD2	TRBV15	many	TRBJ2-7	CATSRELAAYEQYF	TGTGCCACCAGCAGAGAACTAGCGGCCTACGAGCAGTACTTC
TRBD2	TRBV5-6	few	TRBJ2-5	CASSTGLAEETQYF	TGTGCCAGCAGCACCGGACTAGCGGAAGAGACCCAGTACTTC
-	TRBV28	once	TRBJ1-1	CASSPPRATQNTEAFF	TGTGCCAGCAGTCCTCCACGGGCCACCCAGAACACTGAAGCTTTCTTT
TRBD1	TRBV11-2	-	TRBJ2-5	CASSPRDRGFQETQYF	TGTGCCAGCAGCCCCCGAGACAGGGGGTTCCAAGAGACCCAGTACTTC
-	TRBV11-2	many	TRBJ1-3	CASIADSGKAGNTIYF	TGTGCCAGCATCGCAGACTCAGGGAAAGCTGGAAACACCATATATTTT
TRBD2	TRBV25-1	few	TRBJ2-7	CASTPRTSGRYEQYF	TGTGCCAGCACCCCCCGGACTAGCGGGAGATACGAGCAGTACTTC
-	TRBV20-1	many	TRBJ1-1	CSASKGSTEAFF	TGCAGTGCTAGTAAGGGTAGCACTGAAGCTTTCTTT
TRBD2	TRBV7-2	-	TRBJ2-2	CASSRGAGVPGELFF	TGTGCCAGCAGCAGGGGCGCGGGAGTCCCCGGGGAGCTGTTTTTT
-	TRBV11-2	many	TRBJ1-4	CASSGEVRQLEKLFF	TGTGCCAGCAGCGGAGAGGTGCGGCAGCTTGAAAAACTGTTTTTT
TRBD2	TRBV30	many	TRBJ2-3	CAWSLAGATDTQYF	TGTGCCTGGAGTCTCGCGGGAGCCACAGATACGCAGTATTTT
TRBD1	TRBV2	many	TRBJ2-2	CASRGDRDRYTGELFF	TGTGCCAGTAGGGGAGACAGGGATCGCTACACCGGGGAGCTGTTTTTT
TRBD2	TRBV10-2	-	TRBJ2-1	CASSDRDYRQHEQFF	TGCGCCAGCAGTGACCGGGACTACCGGCAGCATGAGCAGTTCTTC
-	TRBV6-1	many	TRBJ2-1	CASSERDGKHNEQFF	TGTGCCAGCAGTGAAAGGGACGGAAAACACAATGAGCAGTTCTTC
-	TRBV4-1	-	TRBJ2-1	CASSQGLKLSGRPYNEQFF	TGCGCCAGCAGCCAAGGGTTAAAGCTTTCCGGGAGACCTTACAATGAGCAGTTCTTC
-	TRBV11-3	many	TRBJ2-1	CASSLFPSPDYEGKQFF	TGTGCCAGCAGCTTATTTCCCTCCCCCGATTACGAGGGGAAGCAGTTCTTC